A selection of T cell receptor beta chains follows, all from one sample in a study of blood T cell repertoires in COVID-19. TCRdb's copy holds only in-frame clones and misses some; the assay was immunoSEQ multiplex PCR. The table lists 100,000 to 150,000 clones, approximately 81% of them singletons. Sequenced: peripheral blood. These TCRs come from a woman in her 50s with acute or convalescent COVID-19. The CDR3 runs from the conserved cysteine through the conserved F or W. The order of the fields is D gene, clone size, V gene, J gene, CDR3 DNA, CDR3 protein. A D gene is named only where the DNA matches it firmly. Part of the rows lack a size; the others show once, few, many or a class for expanded clones.

D: TRBD2
size: -
V: TRBV5-1
J: TRBJ2-1
DNA: TGCGCCAGCAGCCCCGGGACTACAAATGAGCAGTTCTTC
CDR3: CASSPGTTNEQFF

D: -
size: -
V: TRBV19
J: TRBJ1-1
DNA: TGTGCCAGTAGTATACTGGTCAGGAACACTGAAGCTTTCTTT
CDR3: CASSILVRNTEAFF

D: -
size: once
V: TRBV30
J: TRBJ1-1
DNA: TGTGCCTGGAGTGTACAAGTCTGGAACACTGAAGCTTTCTTT
CDR3: CAWSVQVWNTEAFF

D: TRBD2
size: -
V: TRBV4-1
J: TRBJ2-3
DNA: TGCGCCAGCACCCGGACTAGCGGATTCACAGATACGCAGTATTTT
CDR3: CASTRTSGFTDTQYF

D: -
size: -
V: TRBV3-1/TRBV3-2
J: TRBJ1-5
DNA: TGTGCCAGCAGCCAAGATCTGTTCTCCAATCAGCCCCAGCATTTT
CDR3: CASSQDLFSNQPQHF

D: -
size: -
V: TRBV6-5
J: TRBJ1-2
DNA: TGTGCCAGCAGGTCGACAATTAACTATGGCTACACCTTC
CDR3: CASRSTINYGYTF

D: TRBD2
size: -
V: TRBV2
J: TRBJ2-2
DNA: TGTGCCAGCAGTCCCCCGGCAGCCCAAAGGACTAGCGGGAGCTCCGCGAACACCGGGGAGCTGTTTTTT
CDR3: CASSPPAAQRTSGSSANTGELFF

D: -
size: once
V: TRBV5-1
J: TRBJ2-2
DNA: TGCGCCAGCAGCGCTCCTTTCGAAGCGGTTAACACCGGGGAGCTGTTTTTT
CDR3: CASSAPFEAVNTGELFF

D: TRBD1
size: -
V: TRBV5-1
J: TRBJ1-2
DNA: TGCGCCAGCAGCTTGGCTGTAGGGGGCGCCTATGGCTACACCTTC
CDR3: CASSLAVGGAYGYTF

D: -
size: -
V: TRBV2
J: TRBJ2-1
DNA: TGTGCCAGCAGTGACGGCAGGGGCTACAATGAGCAGTTCTTC
CDR3: CASSDGRGYNEQFF

D: -
size: once
V: TRBV2
J: TRBJ1-2
DNA: TGTGCCAGCAGTGCCCAGGGGAGCAGCTATGGCTACACCTTC
CDR3: CASSAQGSSYGYTF